This entry concerns a single T cell receptor beta chain. The protocol was immunoSEQ multiplex PCR, while the TCRdb copy is restricted to in-frame clones and leaves out a portion. This repertoire shows about 200,000 clones, 75% to 95% found once; its top ten account for approximately 0.5%. These data originate in a study of blood T cell repertoires in COVID-19. Study-level information: The United States, Italy and Spain provided the acute and convalescent COVID-19 samples.

This TCR was recovered from a man between 45 and 60 years old with acute or convalescent COVID-19. The sequenced material came from peripheral blood.

The DNA for the CDR3 is TGCAGCGTTGAGGGAGGGACTAGCCTCCCGGAGACCCAGTACTTC. Encoded protein: CSVEGGTSLPETQYF. This chain uses TRBV29-1 with TRBJ2-5; 9 nucleotides match TRBD2. V lost 3 bases and J lost 5; bases outside the gene matches: 10. The germline gives CDR1 SQVTM, CDR2 ANQGSEA. This CDR3 has 15 residues.